This T cell receptor beta chain derives from a study of cytomegalovirus exposure and HLA in healthy donors. Findings of the study overall: The study designated about 180 TCR beta chains cytomegalovirus-associated. By HLA locus, TCR association rates varied in a later analysis, with DRB1 showing the most and HLA-C the fewest. In vitro confirmation showed three CMV-associated chains to be CMV antigen specific.

The germline V and J ends were trimmed by 3 bases and 0 bases, with 5 bases remaining between them. The CDR3 spans 13 residues. CDR1 is SQVTM, CDR2 ANQGSEA, per germline. On this clone: Its cognate antigen is unknown.

Researchers ran the PCR with 60 Vbeta and 13 Jbeta primers. Only in-frame clones appear in the TCRdb table, and some are missing; sequencing was by immunoSEQ multiplex PCR. The table shows over 120,000 clones, with roughly four fifths occurring only once. The chain employs TRBV29-1 and TRBJ2-2; D remains unclear. The receptor was isolated from a woman in her fifties or sixties in good health and CMV-seropositive. Sequenced input: PBMCs. The CDR3 bases are TGCAGCGTTGAGGCAGCGAACACCGGGGAGCTGTTTTTT. This encodes CSVEAANTGELFF.